This T cell receptor (beta chain) was retrieved from a study of post-analysis software for immune sequencing data. Study information: The disease courses covered relapsing-remitting, secondary progressive and progressive-relapsing multiple sclerosis.

The authors incorporated unique molecular identifiers into the TCR beta cDNA libraries. About half a million cDNA molecules were recovered from an input of roughly 0.95 to 11 million T cells. TCRdb itself ran the PCR reads through MiXCR, one entry per CDR3 protein. The profile shows around 710,000 distinct CDR3 sequences, more than 45% of them singletons. Study-level points and caveats: Multiple sclerosis was associated with a significant reduction in normalized Chao1 diversity relative to controls. Several TRBV segments, TRBV5-6, TRBV5-1 and TRBV20-1 among them, were found more frequent in patients than controls. Strong same-batch co-clustering of samples appeared with F measure clustering.

CDR1 and CDR2 from the germline V gene are DFQATT and SNEGSKA (reference sequence). J was trimmed by 4 bases and V by 6 bases; bases with no gene match: 11. The length of the CDR3 is 17 residues. Comments on this clonotype: The antigen is not known.

This clonotype was sampled from a girl aged 10-17 years with multiple sclerosis. The chain combines TRBV20-1 with TRBJ2-1, with 14 bases that match TRBD2. Material: blood. The CDR3 DNA is TGCAGTGCCCTGACTAGCGGGAGGGCCCAATATTACAATGAGCAGTTCTTC. Translating it yields CSALTSGRAQYYNEQFF.